This TCR beta chain was sequenced during a study of PD-1 blockade in classical Hodgkin lymphoma. Generated by immunoSEQ multiplex PCR, the TCRdb table keeps only in-frame clones and is missing some. Found here are about 89,000 clones, approximately 90% of them singletons; the top ten hold approximately 2.9%. The CDR3 extends over 15 amino acids. V shed 2 bases and J shed 2 bases, with 13 bases lying between them. Germline CDR1 is MNHEY and CDR2 is SMNVEV (reference sequence). Time point meaning: cycle 4 day 1 (C4D1), after 6 weeks of nivolumab. Each patient experienced a relapse that followed autologous stem cell transplantation, and brentuximab vedotin exposure varied.

This receptor was identified in a human donor with classical Hodgkin lymphoma. This chain uses TRBV27 with TRBJ2-7, with a possible D match to TRBD1 (5 bases). The source material was peripheral blood mononuclear cells (PBMCs), sampled before the fourth cycle of nivolumab. CDR3 nucleotides: TGTGCCAGCAGTTTAGGTGTGGCAGGGACCTACGAGCAGTACTTC. Protein product: CASSLGVAGTYEQYF.